These T cell receptor beta chains were read from a single sample in a study of T cell responses to AZD1222 COVID-19 vaccine. The protocol was immunoSEQ multiplex PCR, while the TCRdb copy is restricted to in-frame clones and leaves out a portion. Found here are around 140,000 clones, roughly 93% of them singletons; the top ten hold more than 1%. The sequences come from peripheral blood, collected 28 days after the second AZD1222 dose. The source of these receptors is an adult who received the AZD1222 COVID-19 vaccine. Both conserved end residues are part of each CDR3. Each record gives: D gene, clone size, CDR3 length, J gene, V gene, CDR3 DNA, CDR3 protein. A D gene is named only where the DNA matches it firmly. Some rows mark clone size as missing; the rest say once, few, many or name a class of expanded clone.

. | . | 13 | TRBJ2-5 | TRBV11-1 | TGTGCCAGCAGCTCCCGAAGAGTAGAGACCCAGTACTTC | CASSSRRVETQYF
. | . | 15 | TRBJ2-1 | TRBV5-6 | TGTGCCAGCAGCTTGCTACGGAGCTCCTACAATGAGCAGTTCTTC | CASSLLRSSYNEQFF
. | . | 16 | TRBJ2-1 | TRBV7-6 | TGTGCCAGCAGCGGGTCCTACAGGGTTTCCTACAATGAGCAGTTCTTC | CASSGSYRVSYNEQFF
TRBD1 | . | 16 | TRBJ2-7 | TRBV11-2 | TGTGCCAGCAGCGCCCGACAGGGGAGGAACTCTTACGAGCAGTACTTC | CASSARQGRNSYEQYF
. | few | 14 | TRBJ2-2 | TRBV7-3 | TGTGCCAGCAGCTTAATGGCAGTCGCCGGGGAGCTGTTTTTT | CASSLMAVAGELFF
. | once | 14 | TRBJ2-3 | TRBV7-3 | TGTGCCAGCAGCTCAGGGGTTCCGGGGGATACGCAGTATTTT | CASSSGVPGDTQYF
. | . | 14 | TRBJ2-3 | TRBV9 | TGTGCCAGCAGCGTAGTAGCGGTCACAGATACGCAGTATTTT | CASSVVAVTDTQYF
TRBD1 | . | 15 | TRBJ2-2 | TRBV5-1 | TGCGCCAGCCTTGAGGGGGCGAAAGCCACCGGGGAGCTGTTTTTT | CASLEGAKATGELFF
. | . | 17 | TRBJ2-3 | TRBV19 | TGTGCCAGTAGAAATCGTGGAACGACTACTAGCACAGATACGCAGTATTTT | CASRNRGTTTSTDTQYF
. | . | 12 | TRBJ1-1 | TRBV24-1 | TGTGCCACCAGCGGGGGAGGAACTGAAGCTTTCTTT | CATSGGGTEAFF
TRBD2 | . | 17 | TRBJ2-5 | TRBV19 | TGTGCCAGTAGTATCCCACTAGCGGTCGACGACCAAGAGACCCAGTACTTC | CASSIPLAVDDQETQYF
. | . | 13 | TRBJ1-2 | TRBV9 | TGTGCCAGCAGCGTAGGGCCGAGCTATGGCTACACCTTC | CASSVGPSYGYTF
TRBD1 | . | 14 | TRBJ1-2 | TRBV14 | TGTGCCAGCAGCCCTCGGGACAGGGCTTATGGCTACACCTTC | CASSPRDRAYGYTF
TRBD2 | few | 15 | TRBJ2-5 | TRBV6-1 | TGTGCCAGCAGTGAACTAAGCGGGACCCAAGAGACCCAGTACTTC | CASSELSGTQETQYF
. | . | 16 | TRBJ2-3 | TRBV7-3 | TGTGCCAGCAGCTTAACGGCCGGTTCTAGCACAGATACGCAGTATTTT | CASSLTAGSSTDTQYF
TRBD1 | . | 15 | TRBJ2-7 | TRBV19 | TGTGCCAGTAGTATGGCAGGACAGGGATATTACGAGCAGTACTTC | CASSMAGQGYYEQYF
TRBD1 | . | 14 | TRBJ2-7 | TRBV6-5 | TGTGCCAGCAGATTGGGACAGGGCGCGGACGAGCAGTACTTC | CASRLGQGADEQYF
. | . | 14 | TRBJ1-2 | TRBV28 | TGTGCCAGTTCCCTCCTTGGTCCTAACTATGGCTACACCTTC | CASSLLGPNYGYTF
TRBD2 | . | 17 | TRBJ2-2 | TRBV7-3 | TGTGCCAGCAGCCTGGGGACTAGCGGGAGTGGCACCGGGGAGCTGTTTTTT | CASSLGTSGSGTGELFF
TRBD2 | . | 16 | TRBJ2-7 | TRBV5-4 | TGTGCCAGCACCTTCGGTGGGGTCAGGACTAGTCGCGAGCAGTACTTC | CASTFGGVRTSREQYF
. | . | 13 | TRBJ2-7 | TRBV19 | TGTGCCAGTAGTATAACTTGGGCGAAGGAGCAGTACTTC | CASSITWAKEQYF
TRBD1 | . | 15 | TRBJ1-1 | TRBV10-3 | TGTGCCATCAGTGAGGACAGGGGGGTGAACACTGAAGCTTTCTTT | CAISEDRGVNTEAFF
. | once | 13 | TRBJ1-6 | TRBV2 | TGTGCCAGCAGTGCCGAACCTCATTCACCCCTCCACTTT | CASSAEPHSPLHF
. | . | 16 | TRBJ2-5 | TRBV28 | TGTGCCAGCAGTCCCGCAGGGGCGGGGGACCAAGAGACCCAGTACTTC | CASSPAGAGDQETQYF
. | . | 14 | TRBJ2-2 | TRBV18 | TGTGCCAGCTCACCAGGGCTTCACACCGGGGAGCTGTTTTTT | CASSPGLHTGELFF
TRBD2 | . | 15 | TRBJ2-3 | TRBV19 | TGTGCCAGTAGTCCAGCGGGACTAGGGACAGATACGCAGTATTTT | CASSPAGLGTDTQYF
TRBD1 | . | 14 | TRBJ1-3 | TRBV27 | TGTGCCAGCGGATACCAGGGGGGTAGAAACACCATATATTTT | CASGYQGGRNTIYF
. | once | 14 | TRBJ1-3 | TRBV15 | TGTGCCACACGGGGGGCGTCGGCTGGAAACACCATATATTTT | CATRGASAGNTIYF
. | . | 10 | TRBJ2-3 | TRBV2 | TGTGCCAGAAGTGGGAAAACGCAGTATTTT | CARSGKTQYF